The 30 T cell receptor beta chains presented below share a single source sample, sequenced in a study of blood T cell repertoires in COVID-19. Sequenced by immunoSEQ multiplex PCR; TCRdb stores in-frame clones only, minus some. The profile shows 70,000 or so clones, around nine tenths of them singletons. Specimen: peripheral blood. These receptors originate from a woman older than 75 with acute or convalescent COVID-19.

The V call is TRBV19, the J call TRBJ1-5; TRBD1 agrees at 10 bases. The V gene's germline CDR1 is LNHDA and CDR2 SQIVND (reference sequence). Unmatched junction bases numbered 21, after V lost 6 bases and J lost 7 bases. The CDR3 extends over 19 amino acids. The CDR3 DNA reads as TGTGCCAGTAGACGTCGGGCGGGGACAGGGGCACAAGGGGGGCAGCCCCAGCATTTT. Protein: CASRRRAGTGAQGGQPQHF.

In nucleotides, the CDR3 is TGTGCCACCCGACAGGGAAGGAACTATGGCTACACCTTC. Encoded protein: CATRQGRNYGYTF. The genes are TRBV28 and TRBJ1-2, with 7 bases fitting TRBD1. V was clipped by 10 bases and J by 2 bases; unmatched bases: 7. Germline loops: CDR1 MDHEN, CDR2 SYDVKM. The CDR3 length is 13 residues.

Here the CDR3 reads CASSVQGGGNTIYF. CDR3 bases: TGTGCCAGCAGCGTCCAGGGGGGCGGAAACACCATATATTTT. The chain employs TRBV7-2 and TRBJ1-3, with 7 bases lining up with TRBD1. Unmatched junction bases numbered 5, after V lost 5 bases and J lost 4 bases. The CDR3 sequence is 14 residues long. Germline lookup yields CDR1 SGHTA and CDR2 FQGNSA.

The gene calls are TRBV6-5 and TRBJ1-2; TRBD1 agrees at 8 bases. V trimming: 5 bases; J trimming: 7 bases; junction bases outside the gene matches: 3. The CDR3 is made up of 12 amino acids. The V gene's germline CDR1 is MNHEY and CDR2 SVGAGI. This CDR3 reads CASSPGQGGYTF. The CDR3 nucleotides are TGTGCCAGCAGTCCCGGACAGGGTGGCTACACCTTC.

The V and J genes are TRBV5-4 and TRBJ2-5; tentatively, D is TRBD1 (7 bases). V lost 2 bases, J lost 7 bases, and 12 bases lay in between. The CDR3 has 13 residues. Germline assignment: CDR1 SGHNT and CDR2 YYREEE (reference sequence). CDR3 coding DNA: TGTGCCAGCAGCTTCCAGGGGGGCGGGACCCAGTACTTC. It codes for CASSFQGGGTQYF.

V gene TRBV24-1 combines with J gene TRBJ2-1; TRBD2 matches at 8 bases. Trimming removed 9 bases from V and 6 bases from J; junction bases left unmatched: 12. Germline assignment: CDR1 KGHDR and CDR2 SFDVKD. This CDR3 has 15 residues. DNA of the CDR3: TGTGCCACCTCTAAGGCCGGGGGGGCCTCCAATGAGCAGTTCTTC. Amino acids: CATSKAGGASNEQFF.

The rearrangement uses TRBV19 and TRBJ1-1, with 8 bases matching TRBD1. The CDR3 runs to 15 residues. Per the germline V gene, CDR1 is LNHDA and CDR2 is SQIVND (reference sequence). V gave up 5 bases and J gave up 1 base; unmatched junction bases: 6. DNA of the CDR3: TGTGCCAGTAGTGTGGGCGGGACAGGGAACACTGAAGCTTTCTTT. Translation gives CASSVGGTGNTEAFF.

This chain connects TRBV19 to TRBJ2-5; 8 positions agree with TRBD2. V lost 4 bases, J lost 3 bases, and 1 base stayed unmatched. Germline V gives CDR1 LNHDA, CDR2 SQIVND (reference sequence). This CDR3 spans 13 amino acids. CDR3 DNA sequence: TGTGCCAGTAGTAGCGGGGGGAAAGAGACCCAGTACTTC. Protein product: CASSSGGKETQYF.

This chain uses TRBV14 with TRBJ2-2; 8 positions agree with TRBD1. Trimming removed 3 bases from V and 4 bases from J; junction bases left unmatched: 13. This CDR3 has 18 amino acids. The germline CDR1 and CDR2 sequences are SGHDN and FVKESK. The CDR3 spells CASSQRGWTGLTTGELFF. In DNA form, the CDR3 reads TGTGCCAGCAGCCAGAGGGGGTGGACAGGGCTGACCACCGGGGAGCTGTTTTTT.

This clone appeared a few times. The V and J genes are TRBV15 and TRBJ1-5; perhaps TRBD1 as D (5 bases). V dropped 9 bases and J dropped 1 base, with 16 bases sitting between them. The CDR3 contains 15 residues. The germline CDR1 and CDR2 sequences are LNHNV and YYDKDF (reference sequence). The CDR3 coding sequence is TGTGCCACTGGGGTAAGGGGATTGAGCAATCAGCCCCAGCATTTT. This encodes CATGVRGLSNQPQHF.

The chain carries TRBV10-3 and TRBJ2-2; TRBD1 matches 7 bases. This CDR3 is built from 14 residues. From germline, CDR1 is ENHRY and CDR2 SYGVKD. V gave up 8 bases and J gave up 1 base; unmatched junction bases: 4. The CDR3 region has the DNA TGTGCCATCGCAGGACAGGAGAACACCGGGGAGCTGTTTTTT. This gives the protein CAIAGQENTGELFF.

This CDR3 is CASSPLGANVLTF. In DNA form, the CDR3 reads TGTGCCAGCAGTCCCCTCGGGGCCAACGTCCTGACTTTC. This chain links TRBV12-3 or TRBV12-4 with TRBJ2-6; D unclear. The CDR3 loop spans 13 amino acids. The V and J ends lost 5 bases and 4 bases respectively, with 6 bases between them.

The chain has TRBV2 and TRBJ1-4, with TRBD1 identical over 9 bases. From germline, CDR1 is SNHLY and CDR2 FYNNEI. The CDR3 is 14 amino acids. V gave up 2 bases and J gave up 8 bases; unmatched junction bases: 3. CDR3 region: CASSEPGTGEKLFF. For the CDR3, the DNA is TGTGCCAGCAGTGAACCCGGGACAGGGGAAAAACTGTTTTTT.

J is TRBJ2-5 and V is TRBV5-4; perhaps TRBD1 as D (6 bases). CDR3 size: 14 residues. Trimming left V 4 bases short and J 2 bases short, with 12 bases between. From germline, CDR1 is SGHNT and CDR2 YYREEE (reference sequence). CDR3 in amino acids: CASSPGQFQETQYF. DNA for the CDR3: TGTGCCAGCAGCCCCGGACAGTTTCAAGAGACCCAGTACTTC.

This sequence joins TRBV5-1 and TRBJ2-7; 11 nucleotides align to TRBD2. J was trimmed by 0 bases and V by 1 base; bases with no gene match: 6. Germline loops: CDR1 SGHRS, CDR2 YFSETQ. The CDR3 is made up of 17 amino acids. This CDR3 reads CASSLQGTSGLSYEQYF. CDR3 in DNA: TGCGCCAGCAGCTTGCAAGGGACTAGCGGTCTCTCCTACGAGCAGTACTTC. Drawing the rest from reference TRBV5-1 and TRBJ2-7, the complete variable domain is KAGVTQTPRYLIKTRGQQVTLSCSPISGHRSVSWYQQTPGQGLQFLFEYFSETQRNKGNFPGRFSGRQFSNSRSEMNVSTLELGDSALYLCASSLQGTSGLSYEQYFGPGTRLTVT.

The table lists this clone with a few counts. The genes are TRBV18 and TRBJ1-2; tentative D call: TRBD1 (5 bases). The V gene's germline CDR1 is KGHSH and CDR2 LQKENI. Trimming shortened V by 2 bases and J by 6 bases, and 13 bases separated the two germline ends. The CDR3 is 14 amino acids. In DNA, the CDR3 is TGTGCCAGCTCACCATATAGCAGGGTGGATGGCTACACCTTC. Protein product: CASSPYSRVDGYTF.

This clone appeared a single time. The genes are TRBV5-1 and TRBJ2-1, with 12 bases that match TRBD2. Germline CDR1 reads SGHRS; CDR2 reads YFSETQ. The CDR3 loop spans 16 amino acids. V lost 0 bases to trimming and J lost 7 bases; unmatched junction nucleotides: 5. In DNA, the CDR3 is TGCGCCAGCAGCTTGGACGGACTAGCGGGATCTAATGAGCAGTTCTTC. Amino acids: CASSLDGLAGSNEQFF. The whole variable domain, filled in from reference TRBV5-1 and TRBJ2-1, reads KAGVTQTPRYLIKTRGQQVTLSCSPISGHRSVSWYQQTPGQGLQFLFEYFSETQRNKGNFPGRFSGRQFSNSRSEMNVSTLELGDSALYLCASSLDGLAGSNEQFFGPGTRLTVL.

The chain recombines TRBV5-1 with TRBJ2-7, with D possibly TRBD2 on 6 matching bases. This CDR3 is 15 amino acids long. Looked up from germline, CDR1 is SGHRS and CDR2 is YFSETQ. Trimming shortened V by 0 bases and J by 3 bases, and 13 bases separated the two germline ends. CDR3 in amino acids: CASSLGGMSNYEQYF. The CDR3 DNA is TGCGCCAGCAGCTTGGGCGGGATGTCCAACTACGAGCAGTACTTC. The full variable domain, its missing parts supplied by reference TRBV5-1 and TRBJ2-7, is KAGVTQTPRYLIKTRGQQVTLSCSPISGHRSVSWYQQTPGQGLQFLFEYFSETQRNKGNFPGRFSGRQFSNSRSEMNVSTLELGDSALYLCASSLGGMSNYEQYFGPGTRLTVT.

The CDR3, as DNA: TGTGCCAGCAGCCTACGGACAGGGGATGGCTACACCTTC. This gives the protein CASSLRTGDGYTF. This chain joins TRBV5-6 and TRBJ1-2; 9 nucleotides agree with TRBD1. The CDR3 runs 13 residues. Germline V gene sequence: CDR1 SGHDT, CDR2 YYEEEE. Trimming removed 4 bases from V and 6 bases from J; junction bases left unmatched: 4.

The V and J genes are TRBV6-6 and TRBJ1-3; D is possibly TRBD1 (5 bases). The CDR3 covers 14 residues. In germline, CDR1 is MNHNY, CDR2 SVGAGI (reference sequence). V shed 7 bases and J shed 8 bases, with 18 bases lying between them. In DNA form, the CDR3 reads TGTGCCAGCACCCTGGCAGGGCAAGTACACACCATATATTTT. Translated, it gives CASTLAGQVHTIYF.

The chain couples TRBV30 to TRBJ2-7; possible D gene TRBD2, 5 bases. The CDR3 length is 12 residues. Germline V CDR1 and CDR2: GTSNPN, SVGIG (reference sequence). Trimming left V 4 bases short and J 12 bases short, with 19 bases between. The DNA of the CDR3 is TGTGCCTGGACCTCACTCGGACTTTCATTGTACTTC. Its translation: CAWTSLGLSLYF.

The V gene is TRBV4-1, the J gene TRBJ2-1; 11 bases match TRBD2. The junction had 9 bases not matched to a gene; V was cut back by 7 bases and J by 7 bases. The V gene's germline CDR1 is MGHRA and CDR2 YSYEKL. This CDR3 spans 15 amino acids. CDR3: CASTKGLAAGNEQFF. The CDR3 DNA sequence: TGCGCCAGCACAAAGGGACTAGCGGCGGGGAATGAGCAGTTCTTC.

The rearrangement links TRBV28 to TRBJ2-3; 11 bases are a match to TRBD2. J gave up 5 bases and V 6 bases, and 10 bases lay outside the gene matches. Germline CDR1 and CDR2: MDHEN and SYDVKM. The CDR3 is made up of 16 amino acids. CDR3 region: CASRFLAGGNLDTQYF. DNA of the CDR3: TGTGCCAGCAGATTTTTAGCGGGGGGGAATTTAGATACGCAGTATTTT.

This sequence joins TRBV28 and TRBJ1-5, with 8 positions matching TRBD1. The CDR3 runs to 14 residues. Germline V gene sequence: CDR1 MDHEN, CDR2 SYDVKM. The V gene end was trimmed by 5 bases and the J gene end by 9 bases; junction bases not matched to a gene: 9. Here the CDR3 DNA reads TGTGCCAGCAGTCCGTTACAGGGGGTACGGCCCCAGCATTTT. Its translation: CASSPLQGVRPQHF.

DNA of the CDR3: TGTGCCAGCTCACCGGGACTAGCGTTCAATGAGCAGTTCTTC. Encoded protein: CASSPGLAFNEQFF. This chain joins TRBV18 and TRBJ2-1, with 10 bases identical to TRBD2. The CDR3 spans 14 residues. Trimming took 3 bases from V and 6 from J; bases not matched to a gene: 2. Germline CDR1 is KGHSH and CDR2 is LQKENI.

V gene TRBV6-5 combines with J gene TRBJ2-7; 9 bases are shared with TRBD1. Germline CDR1 is MNHEY and CDR2 is SVGAGI. J lost 0 bases, V lost 4 bases, and 1 base had no gene match. The CDR3 totals 14 residues. The CDR3 protein is CASSLTGGSYEQYF. DNA of the CDR3: TGTGCCAGCAGTTTGACAGGGGGCTCCTACGAGCAGTACTTC.

V usage is TRBV15 and J usage is TRBJ1-1; D unclear. Trimming took 6 bases from V and 1 from J, leaving 9 bases between them. Germline V gene sequence: CDR1 LNHNV, CDR2 YYDKDF (reference sequence). The CDR3 has 13 residues. The CDR3 DNA follows: TGTGCCACCAGGGTTGGGCAGAACACTGAAGCTTTCTTT. It encodes CATRVGQNTEAFF. Full variable domain (rest looked up from reference TRBV15 and TRBJ1-1): DAMVIQNPRYQVTQFGKPVTLSCSQTLNHNVMYWYQQKSSQAPKLLFHYYDKDFNNEADTPDNFQSRRPNTSFCFLDIRSPGLGDTAMYLCATRVGQNTEAFFGQGTRLTVV.

The chain has TRBV12-3 or TRBV12-4 and TRBJ2-5; D possibly corresponds to TRBD2 (5 bases). The CDR3 runs 13 residues. The germline V and J ends were trimmed by 6 bases and 5 bases, with 13 bases remaining between them. The CDR3, as DNA: TGTGCCAGCAGCTTGGACGGGGAGGAGACCCAGTACTTC. It translates to CASSLDGEETQYF.

The V and J genes are TRBV5-1 and TRBJ1-1; D gene uncertain. The CDR3 totals 15 residues. Germline loops: CDR1 SGHRS, CDR2 YFSETQ. Trimming took 0 bases from V and 0 from J, leaving 9 bases between them. CDR3 sequence (DNA): TGCGCCAGCAGCTTGGTTTCGGGGATGAACACTGAAGCTTTCTTT. Translated: CASSLVSGMNTEAFF.

The J gene is TRBJ2-3, the V gene TRBV24-1; 7 nucleotides agree with TRBD2. From germline, CDR1 is KGHDR and CDR2 SFDVKD. The CDR3 extends over 15 amino acids. V dropped 6 bases and J dropped 2; count of bases not matched to a gene: 7. CDR3 sequence reads: CATSPKAGPTDTQYF. CDR3 nucleotides: TGTGCCACCAGTCCAAAAGCGGGGCCCACAGATACGCAGTATTTT.